The clone carrying this T cell receptor (beta chain) was picked up many times. Its antigen is undetermined. CDR1 and CDR2 (germline): SGHDT, YYEEEE. This CDR3 is 15 amino acids long. Trimming stripped 0 bases from V and 4 bases from J, with 14 bases between. The data derive from a study of T cells after yellow fever vaccination. Study outcomes and limitations: The presence of abundant clonotypes contaminating from the bulk population was possible in FACS-sorted repertoires.

TCRdb re-derived calls from the 5' RACE reads in MiXCR, one entry per CDR3 protein. This table holds 200,000 to 300,000 distinct CDR3 sequences, 6.5% to 7.5% found once. The V and J genes are TRBV5-6 and TRBJ2-7; tentatively, D is TRBD1 (6 bases). The sample in question was CD4+ T cells sorted from PBMCs, obtained on the day of the yellow fever booster vaccination. The TCR comes from a man aged 25-40 years who received the YFV17D yellow fever vaccine. The CDR3 region is CASSLVAGEAYEQYF. In nucleotides, the CDR3 is TGTGCCAGCAGCTTGGTGGCAGGGGAAGCGTACGAGCAGTACTTC.